Each of the 5 T cell receptor beta chains below was sequenced from the same sample in a study of blood T cell repertoires in COVID-19. Clones were read by immunoSEQ multiplex PCR, and TCRdb kept only the in-frame ones, dropping some. Among a few hundred thousand clones listed, roughly 87% were seen once. Specimen: PBMCs or T cells enriched from blood (not recorded which). These receptors came from a man between 18 and 29 years old who had recovered from COVID-19.

J is TRBJ1-5 and V is TRBV5-8; D uncertain. The CDR3 length is 17 residues. Trimming removed 2 bases at V and 0 bases at J, with 15 bases between. The V gene's germline CDR1 is SGHTS and CDR2 YDEGEE. CDR3 in DNA: TGTGCCAGCAGCTTTGTCAGAGGACTTTATAGCAATCAGCCCCAGCATTTT. This gives the protein CASSFVRGLYSNQPQHF.

This clone was observed a handful of times. The V call is TRBV7-3, the J call TRBJ1-1, with D unresolved. Trimming removed 3 bases at V and 6 bases at J, with 14 bases between. This CDR3 is built from 14 residues. The germline gives CDR1 SGHTA, CDR2 FQGTGA. In DNA, the CDR3 is TGTGCCAGCAGCTTTTGGCCCGGGTCTTCTGAAGCTTTCTTT. Protein: CASSFWPGSSEAFF.

CDR3 region: CASSQGTNEQFF. DNA for the CDR3: TGTGCCAGCAGCCAAGGGACTAATGAGCAGTTCTTC. This chain connects TRBV3-1 (or the pseudogene TRBV3-2) to TRBJ2-1; D might be TRBD2 (5 bases). The ends were cut back, 1 base at V and 7 bases at J, with 5 bases in the middle. The CDR3 totals 12 residues. The germline V gene encodes CDR1 LGHDT and CDR2 YNNKEL (reference sequence).

For this clone: One junction end does not reproduce the germline sequence, and a read error may be involved. Other DNA sequences in this specimen translate into the identical CDR3. The chain's CDR3 is CASREGQTSNQPQHF. The CDR3 DNA sequence: TGTGCCAGCAGGGAAGGACAGACCAGCAATCAGCCCCAGCATTTT. V is TRBV2 and J is TRBJ1-5, with D possibly TRBD1 on 6 matching bases. CDR3 length: 15 residues. Germline lookup yields CDR1 SNHLY and CDR2 FYNNEI.

The V call is TRBV4-1, the J call TRBJ1-4; unclear D gene. The V and J ends lost 1 base and 4 bases respectively, with 13 bases between them. This CDR3 region has 16 residues. Germline assignment: CDR1 MGHRA and CDR2 YSYEKL. The CDR3 DNA reads TGCGCCAGCAGCCAAGGCTCAGGCCTCATTAATGAAAAACTGTTTTTT. This translates into CASSQGSGLINEKLFF.